This TCR beta chain was captured by sequencing in a study of blood T cell repertoires in COVID-19. Study in general: T cells, B-cell-depleted T cells, or PBMCs supplied cDNA or gDNA.

In the original processing: Amplifying reference gene primers gave estimates of nucleated cell counts. The assay was immunoSEQ multiplex PCR, and TCRdb's table has in-frame clones only and misses some. V and J calls and clone size come straight from that table; D and trimming were deduced from the DNA. The top ten clones hold more than 5% of a sample with more than 65,000 clones, less than 90% of them seen once. This CDR3 has 13 residues. V gave up 4 bases and J gave up 3 bases, with 9 bases separating them. CDR1 is MNHEY and CDR2 is SVGEGT in the germline V gene. The TCR originated in a man aged 60 to 69 with active or convalescent COVID-19. V gene TRBV6-2 or TRBV6-3 combines with J gene TRBJ1-2, with D hard to call. The sample taken for sequencing was peripheral blood. CDR3 residues: CASSFEAYYGYTF. The DNA for the CDR3 is TGTGCCAGCAGTTTCGAAGCCTACTATGGCTACACCTTC.